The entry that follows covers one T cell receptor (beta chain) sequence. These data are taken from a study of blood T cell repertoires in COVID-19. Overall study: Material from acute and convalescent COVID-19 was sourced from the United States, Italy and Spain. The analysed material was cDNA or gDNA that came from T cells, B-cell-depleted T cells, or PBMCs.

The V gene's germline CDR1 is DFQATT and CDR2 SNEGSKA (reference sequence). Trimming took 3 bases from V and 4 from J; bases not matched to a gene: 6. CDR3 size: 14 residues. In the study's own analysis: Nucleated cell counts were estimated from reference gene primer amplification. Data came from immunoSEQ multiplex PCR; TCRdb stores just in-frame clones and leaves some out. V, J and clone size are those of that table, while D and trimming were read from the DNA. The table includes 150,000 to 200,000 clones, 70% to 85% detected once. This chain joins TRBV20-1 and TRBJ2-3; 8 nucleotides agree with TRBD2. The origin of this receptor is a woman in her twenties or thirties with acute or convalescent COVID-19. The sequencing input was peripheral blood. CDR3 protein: CSASIREGSDTQYF. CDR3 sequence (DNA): TGCAGTGCTAGTATTCGGGAGGGCTCAGATACGCAGTATTTT.